The clone carrying this TCR beta chain was recorded only once. Its target is unknown. The V end was cut by 5 bases, the J end by 6 bases, with 14 bases between. This CDR3 comprises 14 residues. The germline gives CDR1 MDHEN, CDR2 SYDVKM. The record originates from a study of blood T cells in healthy people across ages. The study's findings and limits: Strong correlation was found linking TCR beta diversity to naive T cell percentage.

Primers used in a second PCR of about 7 to 12 cycles were a sample-barcoded 5' primer and a J-beta primer mix. A template-switch adaptor containing 12 random nucleotides labeled each cDNA molecule. One entry per CDR3 protein results from TCRdb running MiXCR on the 5' RACE reads. The sample has around 2 million distinct CDR3 sequences, about two fifths seen once. The gene calls are TRBV28 and TRBJ1-5, with a weak D call TRBD1 (5 bases). The TCR sequence derives from a human donor in good health. The material sequenced was blood. The CDR3 DNA is TGTGCCAGCAGTCCCATTCAGGGTTCTCAGCCCCAGCATTTT. It is translated as CASSPIQGSQPQHF.